These T cell receptor beta chains were read from a single sample in a study of blood T cell repertoires in COVID-19. TCRdb's copy holds only in-frame clones and misses some; the assay was immunoSEQ multiplex PCR. In the table there are over 350,000 clones, roughly 90% of which are singletons. Input material: PBMCs or T cells enriched from blood (not recorded which). The receptors come from a woman in her 30s with acute COVID-19. Each CDR3 is given with its conserved first and last residue. The order of the fields is D gene, clone size, V gene, J gene, CDR3 protein, CDR3 DNA. The D gene is left open where the match is weak. Clone size is given for some rows only: seen once, a few or many times, or a class if the clone is expanded.

TRBD1,-,TRBV29-1,TRBJ1-1,CSVVEGQAFF,TGCAGCGTCGTGGAGGGACAGGCTTTCTTT
TRBD2,-,TRBV18,TRBJ2-7,CASSTTSGGGEQYF,TGTGCCAGCTCAACTACTAGCGGGGGAGGCGAGCAGTACTTC
-,-,TRBV19,TRBJ1-1,CAARDTMNTEAFF,TGTGCCGCTCGGGACACGATGAACACTGAAGCTTTCTTT
TRBD2,-,TRBV27,TRBJ2-1,CASRRGTSGGALNEQFF,TGTGCCAGCAGGCGAGGGACTAGCGGGGGGGCATTAAATGAGCAGTTCTTC
TRBD1,once,TRBV30,TRBJ2-6,CARAGGTGANVLTF,TGTGCCCGGGCAGGGGGCACTGGGGCCAACGTCCTGACTTTC
-,-,TRBV3-1/TRBV3-2,TRBJ2-1,CASSQGYKRIGVHEQFF,TGTGCCAGCAGCCAAGGGTACAAACGGATCGGGGTGCATGAGCAGTTCTTC
TRBD1,once,TRBV28,TRBJ2-5,CASSLTGATQYF,TGTGCCAGCAGTTTGACAGGGGCGACCCAGTACTTC
TRBD1,-,TRBV2,TRBJ1-6,CASSERGGQVKSSYNSPLHF,TGTGCCAGCAGTGAAAGGGGCGGACAGGTCAAAAGCTCCTATAATTCACCCCTCCACTTT
-,-,TRBV12-5,TRBJ1-5,CASGLGGWREGQPQHF,TGTGCTAGTGGTTTGGGGGGGTGGAGGGAAGGGCAGCCCCAGCATTTT
-,few,TRBV14,TRBJ1-3,CASSQGRSSGNTIYF,TGTGCCAGCAGCCAAGGACGGAGCTCTGGAAACACCATATATTTT
TRBD1,-,TRBV7-3,TRBJ1-1,CAGSVTGAVNTEAFF,TGTGCCGGCAGCGTGACAGGGGCCGTGAACACTGAAGCTTTCTTT
TRBD2,-,TRBV5-4,TRBJ2-1,CASSIPSGGVSNEQFF,TGTGCCAGCAGTATCCCGAGCGGGGGGGTGTCCAATGAGCAGTTCTTC
-,-,TRBV14,TRBJ2-1,CASSQDGGRGDEQFF,TGTGCCAGCAGCCAAGATGGGGGCAGGGGGGATGAGCAGTTCTTC
-,-,TRBV6-2/TRBV6-3,TRBJ1-5,CASSRMGGGPQHF,TGTGCCAGCAGCCGCATGGGAGGCGGACCCCAGCATTTT
-,-,TRBV6-5,TRBJ2-3,CASSRGTGTDTQYF,TGTGCCAGCAGTCGGGGGACAGGCACAGATACGCAGTATTTT
-,-,TRBV7-8,TRBJ1-4,CASSAGTNEKLFF,TGTGCCAGCAGCGCAGGTACTAATGAAAAACTGTTTTTT
TRBD1,-,TRBV19,TRBJ2-2,CASSWTGDTGELFF,TGTGCCAGTAGTTGGACAGGGGACACCGGGGAGCTGTTTTTT
TRBD2,-,TRBV7-3,TRBJ2-3,CASSLGGGAVNTQYF,TGTGCCAGCAGCTTGGGCGGGGGGGCAGTGAATACGCAGTATTTT
-,-,TRBV7-9,TRBJ2-3,CASSLLAGYTDTQYF,TGTGCCAGCAGCTTACTTGCGGGGTACACAGATACGCAGTATTTT
TRBD1,-,TRBV7-9,TRBJ2-7,CASSLKQGAYEQYF,TGTGCCAGCAGCTTAAAACAGGGGGCCTACGAGCAGTACTTC
-,once,TRBV18,TRBJ1-3,CASSPRDIPLLAGNTIYF,TGTGCCAGCTCACCAAGAGACATTCCCCTCCTGGCTGGAAACACCATATATTTT
-,-,TRBV18,TRBJ2-7,CASSPKSNEQYF,TGTGCCAGCTCACCAAAATCCAACGAGCAGTACTTC
-,-,TRBV5-1,TRBJ2-5,CASSFLPSGETQYF,TGCGCCAGCAGCTTTTTGCCAAGCGGAGAGACCCAGTACTTC
TRBD1,-,TRBV6-4,TRBJ1-1,CASSVTGENTEAFF,TGTGCCAGCAGTGTGACAGGGGAAAACACTGAAGCTTTCTTT
-,-,TRBV24-1,TRBJ2-5,CATSDLPKAGKQETQYF,TGTGCCACCAGTGATCTCCCAAAGGCAGGCAAGCAAGAGACCCAGTACTTC
-,-,TRBV27,TRBJ2-4,CASSLGAATKNIQYF,TGTGCCAGCAGTTTAGGGGCCGCTACCAAAAACATTCAGTACTTC
-,-,TRBV11-2,TRBJ2-3,CASSFSLAPDTQYF,TGTGCCAGCAGCTTTTCCTTGGCCCCAGATACGCAGTATTTT
-,few,TRBV30,TRBJ2-7,CAWSASGNLRYEQYF,TGTGCCTGGAGTGCCTCGGGTAATTTGAGGTACGAGCAGTACTTC
-,-,TRBV11-2,TRBJ1-1,CASSLDYTEAFF,TGTGCCAGCAGCTTAGACTACACTGAAGCTTTCTTT
-,-,TRBV19,TRBJ1-6,CASSQLQGSDRSPLHF,TGTGCCAGTAGTCAGTTACAGGGTTCAGACCGGTCACCCCTCCACTTT
TRBD1,-,TRBV27,TRBJ2-7,CASSLIARTGGEQYF,TGTGCCAGCAGTTTAATCGCTCGGACAGGGGGCGAGCAGTACTTC
TRBD2,-,TRBV11-3,TRBJ2-2,CASSLGGTGELFF,TGTGCCAGCAGCTTGGGGGGGACCGGGGAGCTGTTTTTT
-,-,TRBV7-2,TRBJ1-5,CASSLTGFGQPQHF,TGTGCCAGCAGCCTAACAGGGTTCGGTCAGCCCCAGCATTTT
-,-,TRBV11-1,TRBJ2-3,CASSPWLGDTQYF,TGTGCCAGCAGCCCCTGGCTCGGGGATACGCAGTATTTT
-,-,TRBV19,TRBJ1-2,CASIHPAGRHYGYTF,TGTGCCAGTATCCACCCCGCGGGACGGCACTATGGCTACACCTTC
-,-,TRBV24-1,TRBJ2-7,CATSDSRTSPRGQYF,TGTGCCACCAGTGATTCCCGGACATCCCCGCGGGGGCAGTACTTC
-,-,TRBV27,TRBJ1-2,CASSLTENYGYTF,TGTGCCAGCAGTTTGACAGAGAACTATGGCTACACCTTC
TRBD2,few,TRBV7-2,TRBJ2-5,CASSFGSSGGAGTQYF,TGTGCCAGCAGCTTTGGGTCTAGCGGGGGGGCGGGGACCCAGTACTTC
-,-,TRBV5-4,TRBJ2-7,CASSLDPGSYEQYF,TGTGCCAGCAGCCTCGACCCGGGCTCCTACGAGCAGTACTTC
-,-,TRBV5-6,TRBJ1-5,CASSLNSQPQHF,TGTGCCAGCAGCTTGAACAGTCAGCCCCAGCATTTT
TRBD2,-,TRBV4-1,TRBJ2-1,CASSQDMAGGRNNEQFF,TGCGCCAGCAGCCAAGATATGGCGGGGGGGCGTAACAATGAGCAGTTCTTC
TRBD1,-,TRBV12-3/TRBV12-4,TRBJ1-1,CASSPPQGAEAFF,TGTGCCAGCAGTCCCCCGCAGGGGGCTGAAGCTTTCTTT
TRBD1,-,TRBV9,TRBJ1-4,CASSVLGGSEKLFF,TGTGCCAGCAGCGTACTAGGGGGCAGCGAAAAACTGTTTTTT
-,-,TRBV5-1,TRBJ1-1,CASSLSGYGEAFF,TGCGCCAGCAGCCTCTCAGGGTACGGTGAAGCTTTCTTT
TRBD1,-,TRBV5-1,TRBJ2-1,CASIPGTGGYNEQFF,TGCGCCAGCATCCCCGGGACAGGGGGCTACAATGAGCAGTTCTTC
-,-,TRBV4-1,TRBJ1-2,CASSQAKGGRGSFVYTF,TGCGCCAGCAGCCAAGCTAAAGGAGGACGGGGGTCCTTTGTCTACACCTTC
-,-,TRBV7-2,TRBJ1-5,CASSLVQGQPQHF,TGTGCCAGCAGCTTAGTGCAGGGGCAGCCCCAGCATTTT